The clone carrying this TCR beta chain was counted many times. This sample is drawn from a study of identical twins. Unique molecular identifiers were present on cDNA, and template switching added a universal primer site. TCRdb redid the calling of the 5' RACE reads with MiXCR, one entry per CDR3 protein. The table shows 240,000 or so distinct CDR3 sequences, with 12% occurring only once. Each donor (without exception) was a healthy Caucasian. The CDR3 extends over 15 amino acids. V was clipped by 3 bases and J by 9 bases; unmatched bases: 9. These data were also filed under a second study, of yellow fever vaccine responses in identical twins.

The clonotype was recovered from a woman between 18 and 30 years old in good health. Sequencing used memory (CD45RO+) T cells sorted from blood. The chain is built from TRBV12-3 or TRBV12-4 and TRBJ2-1, with 9 bases aligning to TRBD2. CDR3 nucleotide sequence: TGTGCCAGCAGTTTGACGACTAGCGGCGTACGTGAGCAGTTCTTC. Translated: CASSLTTSGVREQFF.